One and the same sample provided the 16 T cell receptor beta chains below, sequenced in a study of blood T cell repertoires in COVID-19. This table comes from immunoSEQ multiplex PCR, and its TCRdb copy is limited to in-frame clones, with some not included. The sample carries over 15,000 clones, approximately 88% recorded once. Sequencing was performed on peripheral blood. The receptor set was obtained from a human donor in a cohort sampled during active COVID-19.

The chain has TRBV2 and TRBJ2-1; 11 positions match TRBD2. The ends lost 4 bases at V and 4 bases at J; junction bases unmatched: 3. The germline gives CDR1 SNHLY, CDR2 FYNNEI. The CDR3 sequence is 15 residues long. This CDR3 is CASSATSGAYNEQFF. The CDR3 coding sequence is TGTGCCAGCAGTGCGACTAGCGGGGCATACAATGAGCAGTTCTTC.

V gene TRBV5-6 combines with J gene TRBJ1-5; weak D call: TRBD1 (5 bases). Germline V lookup: CDR1 SGHDT, CDR2 YYEEEE. V gave up 4 bases and J gave up 2 bases, with 10 bases separating them. CDR3 length: 14 amino acids. CDR3 protein: CASSGRGGNQPQHF. The CDR3 coding sequence is TGTGCCAGCAGCGGGCGGGGGGGCAATCAGCCCCAGCATTTT.

The V call is TRBV6-5, the J call TRBJ2-7; 7 bases map to TRBD1. Losses at the gene ends were 5 bases for V and 0 bases for J; bases not matched to a gene: 7. The CDR3 sequence is 15 residues long. Germline V gene lookup returns CDR1 MNHEY and CDR2 SVGAGI. The CDR3 nucleotides are TGTGCCAGCAGTCGAGGACAGGCGAGCTCCTACGAGCAGTACTTC. Residues: CASSRGQASSYEQYF.

The chain links TRBV28 to TRBJ1-1; a possible D gene is TRBD1 (5 bases). The CDR3 is made up of 14 amino acids. Germline CDR1 reads MDHEN; CDR2 reads SYDVKM. Trimming left V 6 bases short and J 0 bases short, with 11 bases between. The CDR3 DNA is TGTGCCAGCAGACGACAGAGCCTGAACACTGAAGCTTTCTTT. Translating gives CASRRQSLNTEAFF. The full variable domain, in which reference TRBV28 and TRBJ1-1 provide the parts outside the CDR3, is DVKVTQSSRYLVKRTGEKVFLECVQDMDHENMFWYRQDPGLGLRLIYFSYDVKMKEKGDIPEGYSVSREKKERFSLILESASTNQTSMYLCASRRQSLNTEAFFGQGTRLTVV.

The chain employs TRBV19 and TRBJ2-1; 9 positions agree with TRBD2. Germline lookup yields CDR1 LNHDA and CDR2 SQIVND (reference sequence). This CDR3 is built from 15 residues. After removal of 5 bases from V and 3 bases from J, the junction contained 5 bases not matched to a gene. CDR3 region: CASSGGGAFYNEQFF. CDR3 coding DNA: TGTGCCAGTAGTGGCGGGGGGGCATTCTACAATGAGCAGTTCTTC.

The chain recombines TRBV6-2 or TRBV6-3 with TRBJ1-5, with TRBD1 as a possible D gene (6 bases). The CDR3 length is 17 residues. V was cut by 4 bases and J by 2 bases, with 18 bases left in between. The germline CDR1 and CDR2 sequences are MNHEY and SVGEGT. As DNA, the CDR3 is TGTGCCAGCAGTTTCCGACCTCAGGGGACCGGCAATCAGCCCCAGCATTTT. It codes for CASSFRPQGTGNQPQHF.

The rearrangement joins TRBV28 to TRBJ1-1; a possible D gene is TRBD1 (5 bases). The CDR3 sequence is 16 residues long. Trimming shortened V by 6 bases and J by 2 bases, and 19 bases separated the two germline ends. Germline assignment: CDR1 MDHEN and CDR2 SYDVKM. The CDR3 DNA is TGTGCCAGCAGCTTACCAACGGGACTTCCCAACACTGAAGCTTTCTTT. Its protein product is CASSLPTGLPNTEAFF.

The chain uses TRBV5-1 and TRBJ1-4, with a weak D call TRBD1 (6 bases). The germline gives CDR1 SGHRS, CDR2 YFSETQ. V was trimmed by 0 bases and J by 8 bases, leaving 20 bases between them. The CDR3 is 17 residues long. The DNA for the CDR3 is TGCGCCAGCAGCTTGGCCAATCGACCGCCAGGGGAGGAAAAACTGTTTTTT. This gives the protein CASSLANRPPGEEKLFF.

The rearrangement links TRBV19 to TRBJ2-2, with 8 bases lining up with TRBD1. The germline V gene has CDR1 LNHDA and CDR2 SQIVND (reference sequence). The V and J ends lost 6 bases and 4 bases, in that order; junction bases with no gene match: 4. CDR3 length: 14 amino acids. The CDR3 bases are TGTGCCAGTAGCTCGGGACAGGCCACCGGGGAGCTGTTTTTT. Its protein product is CASSSGQATGELFF.

The chain couples TRBV28 to TRBJ2-7, with D possibly being TRBD1 (7 bases). The CDR3 totals 14 residues. Deletions cut 6 bases from V and 6 bases from J, with 18 bases between. Per the germline V gene, CDR1 is MDHEN and CDR2 is SYDVKM. CDR3 coding DNA: TGTGCCAGCAGAGGTGAACACAGGGGAGGCGAGCAGTACTTC. It yields the protein CASRGEHRGGEQYF.

The chain carries TRBV28 and TRBJ1-6; no clear D gene. V lost 4 bases, J lost 7 bases, and 14 bases lay in between. The germline V gene encodes CDR1 MDHEN and CDR2 SYDVKM. The CDR3 covers 15 residues. The CDR3 spells CASSYPGLVNSPLHF. The DNA for the CDR3 is TGTGCCAGCAGTTACCCGGGTCTAGTAAATTCACCCCTCCACTTT.

The V and J genes are TRBV19 and TRBJ1-1, with D hard to call. The CDR3 totals 13 residues. Germline-derived CDR1 and CDR2 are LNHDA and SQIVND (reference sequence). V lost 4 bases, J lost 4 bases, and 10 bases lay in between. This CDR3 reads CASSNQISTEAFF. As DNA, the CDR3 is TGTGCCAGTAGTAATCAAATTAGCACTGAAGCTTTCTTT.

This clone was seen just once. V usage is TRBV28 and J usage is TRBJ2-7; TRBD1 aligns across 11 bases. From germline, CDR1 is MDHEN and CDR2 SYDVKM. The CDR3 has 14 amino acids. V trimming: 6 bases; J trimming: 1 base; junction bases outside the gene matches: 2. The CDR3 region is CASRGQGGSYEQYF. For the CDR3, the DNA is TGTGCCAGCAGGGGACAGGGGGGTTCCTACGAGCAGTACTTC.

This clone was recorded a few times. V is TRBV2 and J is TRBJ2-7, with D hard to call. Germline loops: CDR1 SNHLY, CDR2 FYNNEI. The CDR3 has 14 residues. Between the trimmed V and J ends, which lost 10 bases and 0 bases, there was a span of 16 bases. DNA for the CDR3: TGTGCCATACGAGAGGTTCTGAGCTCCTACGAGCAGTACTTC. It specifies CAIREVLSSYEQYF.

The chain links TRBV18 to TRBJ1-2, with D possibly TRBD1 on 6 matching bases. The CDR3 is 15 residues long. Trimming stripped 2 bases from V and 2 bases from J, with 12 bases between. In germline, CDR1 is KGHSH, CDR2 LQKENI. CDR3 DNA: TGTGCCAGCTCACCAGTACAGGGATCCAACTATGGCTACACCTTC. Residues: CASSPVQGSNYGYTF.

The chain joins TRBV6-6 to TRBJ2-7, with 7 bases that match TRBD2. The CDR3 totals 13 residues. V shed 8 bases, J shed 2 bases, and the junction held 6 bases outside the gene matches. Germline CDR1 reads MNHNY; CDR2 reads SVGAGI (reference sequence). The CDR3 sequence: CASAKAGAYEQYF. The CDR3, as DNA: TGTGCCAGCGCAAAGGCGGGGGCCTACGAGCAGTACTTC.